The rows below give T cell receptor beta chains drawn from one sample of a study of human T cells and chemical hapten exposure. TCRdb reanalysed the RACE reads using MiXCR and keeps one entry per CDR3 protein. The data hold approximately 400,000 distinct CDR3 sequences, with roughly 4.8% observed a single time. Source: whole blood, taken in connection with sensitization to the hapten diphenylcyclopropenone (DPC). The receptors were sampled from a woman between 50 and 59 years old with alopecia areata. Some clones in this sample may be carry-over from other donors' samples. Both conserved end residues are part of each CDR3. A D gene is named only where the DNA matches it firmly. Clone size is not always given. Where it is, it says once, few, many or a class for expanded clones.

J gene: TRBJ1-2
V gene: TRBV12-3/TRBV12-4
clone size: few
D gene: NA
CDR3 DNA: TGTGCCAGCAGTTTAGAAACCTCCGGGAGTGGCTACACCTTC
CDR3 protein: CASSLETSGSGYTF

J gene: TRBJ1-3
V gene: TRBV12-3/TRBV12-4
clone size: many
D gene: NA
CDR3 DNA: TGTGCCAGCAGTCTCCCATCCGGGGCCTCAAACACCATATATTTT
CDR3 protein: CASSLPSGASNTIYF

J gene: TRBJ1-3
V gene: TRBV6-5
clone size: many
D gene: NA
CDR3 DNA: TGTGCCAGCAGTTACGCCACTGGAAACACCATATATTTT
CDR3 protein: CASSYATGNTIYF

J gene: TRBJ1-1
V gene: TRBV27
clone size: few
D gene: NA
CDR3 DNA: TGTGCCAGCAGTTTCAGGGGTTCAAGAATGAACACTGAAGCTTTCTTT
CDR3 protein: CASSFRGSRMNTEAFF

J gene: TRBJ2-4
V gene: TRBV28
clone size: few
D gene: NA
CDR3 DNA: TGTGCCAGCAGCGGGGCCTTTGAACTCTACTTC
CDR3 protein: CASSGAFELYF

J gene: TRBJ2-7
V gene: TRBV4-1
clone size: NA
D gene: TRBD1
CDR3 DNA: TGCGCCAGCAGCCATCCCGGGACAGGGAACGAGCAGTACTTC
CDR3 protein: CASSHPGTGNEQYF

J gene: TRBJ2-3
V gene: TRBV20-1
clone size: few
D gene: NA
CDR3 DNA: TGCAGTGCTAGTGCCAGCACAGATACGCAGTATTTT
CDR3 protein: CSASASTDTQYF

J gene: TRBJ2-3
V gene: TRBV4-1
clone size: few
D gene: NA
CDR3 DNA: TGCGCCAGCAGCCAAGAACCACGCACAGATACGCAGTATTTT
CDR3 protein: CASSQEPRTDTQYF

J gene: TRBJ1-2
V gene: TRBV6-5
clone size: few
D gene: NA
CDR3 DNA: TGTGCCAGCTCCCGGGCGGGATATGGCTACACCTTC
CDR3 protein: CASSRAGYGYTF

J gene: TRBJ2-7
V gene: TRBV4-1
clone size: many
D gene: NA
CDR3 DNA: TGCGCCAGCAGCCAAGATCTAGCAGGCCCCTACGAGCAGTACTTC
CDR3 protein: CASSQDLAGPYEQYF

J gene: TRBJ2-5
V gene: TRBV29-1
clone size: many
D gene: TRBD1
CDR3 DNA: TGCAGCGTTGAACCGGGACAGGGGATCCAAGAGACCCAGTACTTC
CDR3 protein: CSVEPGQGIQETQYF

J gene: TRBJ2-2
V gene: TRBV2
clone size: NA
D gene: NA
CDR3 DNA: TGTGCCACAATCAGGGAGGACACCGGGGAGCTGTTTTTT
CDR3 protein: CATIREDTGELFF

J gene: TRBJ1-2
V gene: TRBV3-1
clone size: many
D gene: NA
CDR3 DNA: TGTGCCAGCAGCCAAGATCATAGGGGGTCTAACTATGGCTACACCTTC
CDR3 protein: CASSQDHRGSNYGYTF

J gene: TRBJ1-4
V gene: TRBV7-9
clone size: NA
D gene: NA
CDR3 DNA: TGTGCCAGCAGCTCGTCAGGGGAAGGGGAAAAACTGTTTTTT
CDR3 protein: CASSSSGEGEKLFF

J gene: TRBJ1-2
V gene: TRBV6-6
clone size: few
D gene: NA
CDR3 DNA: TGTGCCAGCAGTTACTCGCCCGGGACGGGCGGCTACACCTTC
CDR3 protein: CASSYSPGTGGYTF

J gene: TRBJ1-6
V gene: TRBV5-1
clone size: few
D gene: NA
CDR3 DNA: TGCGCCAGCAGCATTACCGGGACCGATAATTCACCCCTCCACTTT
CDR3 protein: CASSITGTDNSPLHF

J gene: TRBJ2-4
V gene: TRBV20-1
clone size: many
D gene: NA
CDR3 DNA: TGCAGTGCTAGAGTTCGGGACACCAAAAACATTCAGTACTTC
CDR3 protein: CSARVRDTKNIQYF

J gene: TRBJ1-5
V gene: TRBV20-1
clone size: few
D gene: TRBD1
CDR3 DNA: TGCAGTGCTAGAGGGACAGGGGGCGGGAATCAGCCCCAGCATTTT
CDR3 protein: CSARGTGGGNQPQHF

J gene: TRBJ2-5
V gene: TRBV23-1
clone size: many
D gene: TRBD1
CDR3 DNA: TGCGCCAGCAGTCAATTACTCGGACAGGGCAGCCAAGAGACCCAGTACTTC
CDR3 protein: CASSQLLGQGSQETQYF

J gene: TRBJ2-3
V gene: TRBV3-1
clone size: many
D gene: TRBD1
CDR3 DNA: TGTGCCAGCAAACCGGACAGGGCCACAGATACGCAGTATTTT
CDR3 protein: CASKPDRATDTQYF

J gene: TRBJ2-1
V gene: TRBV30
clone size: NA
D gene: TRBD2
CDR3 DNA: TGTGCCTGGAGTATAGCGGGAGCTGAGCAGTTCTTC
CDR3 protein: CAWSIAGAEQFF

J gene: TRBJ2-1
V gene: TRBV12-5
clone size: NA
D gene: TRBD1
CDR3 DNA: TGTGCTAGTGGTTTGGCCACCGGGACAGGGAGTAAGTTCTTC
CDR3 protein: CASGLATGTGSKFF

J gene: TRBJ2-1
V gene: TRBV9
clone size: many
D gene: NA
CDR3 DNA: TGTGCCAGCAGCGTTGCGGGGATTTACAATGAGCAGTTCTTC
CDR3 protein: CASSVAGIYNEQFF